This T cell receptor beta chain was retrieved from a study of blood T cells in healthy people across ages (dated by TCRdb to between 2015 and 2017). With regard to the full study: In model experiments, template switching captured roughly one uniquely barcoded TCR beta cDNA molecule for every two T cells. The study analyzed two additional independent replicas of 1 million unique cDNA reads from the same blood draw for two donors, one aged 18 to 30 and one aged 80 or older. To avoid experimental bias, donors of different ages were distributed randomly across sequencing lanes. Using deep sequencing normalized with unique cDNA molecular identifiers, the study measured how TCR beta repertoire diversity changes with age. The donors were divided into four age groups: young (average around 17 years), middle-aged (about 41), aged (roughly 60) and long-lived (approximately 74). Summary of the overall study and its limitations: Estimates of total diversity based on one million sequenced T cells were considered lower bounds and underestimates. The CMV infection status of donors was not known, potentially confounding age-related changes in expanded clonotypes. As age increased, observed TCR beta diversity per million T cells dropped in a roughly linear way, and a significant reduction was already evident by age roughly 40. Since profiling was done on bulk unsorted PBMCs, naive and antigen-experienced compartments could not be conclusively compared. Compared with the aged group, more naive CD4+ T cells, fewer expanded clones and increased TCR diversity were shown by the long-lived group, suggesting age selection. A strong correlation was found between observed TCR beta diversity and the percentage of naive T cells measured by flow cytometry.

The method was 5' RACE. Sequencing was performed on an Illumina HiSeq 2500. A second PCR of roughly 7 to 11 cycles was run with a J-beta primer mix and a sample-barcoded 5' primer. A unique molecular identifier was introduced onto each TCR beta cDNA molecule by a template-switch 5' adaptor carrying 12 random nucleotides. Each sample yielded at least 3 million CDR3-containing paired-end reads. The Mint cDNA synthesis kit, primed by a TRBC-specific oligonucleotide, was used to synthesize first-strand cDNA from all RNA. Following uracil-DNA glycosylase treatment, a first 18-cycle PCR with universal primers M1SS and BC2_uni_R was performed on all cDNA. The original methods were these. Normalization of each sample was performed by random selection of 1 million high-quality reads, each carrying a distinct molecular identifier. Reads sharing molecular identifiers were discarded rather than binned into consensus sequences. MiTCR, with a Q25 quality threshold and the strictest error-elimination algorithm, was used for CDR3 identification, clonotype clustering and error correction. A nonparametric unseen species model with Euler transformation was used to estimate lower-bound total TCR beta diversity. TCRdb reprocessing: public reads trimmed at Q25 with fastp, clones called with MiXCR, in-frame beta chains kept. Rows merge per CDR3 protein into single entries with the most common DNA and genes. TCRdb assigned the V and J calls; the authors' analysis was not used. A total of about 730,000 distinct CDR3 sequences appear in this sample, roughly 41% of them only once. The ten largest clones capture more than 20% of the sample.

The germline V gene provides CDR1 SGHTA and CDR2 FQGTGA. Relative to germline, V is missing 5 bases and J is missing 5 bases, with 14 bases of the junction outside any gene match. From the cysteine through the phenylalanine, the CDR3 covers 16 amino acids. The only DNA kept is the CDR3, 48 bases in frame from the first base. Of note for this clonotype: It has no known antigen specificity. It has no much larger one-base neighbor in the sample; base qualities were not kept.

The donors were roughly 40 Caucasian individuals from Russia, aged 6 to 90 years, who were systemically healthy. Each donor gave ten milliliters of peripheral blood, drawn into EDTA-treated Vacutainer tubes. PBMCs were isolated by Ficoll-Paque density-gradient centrifugation, with at least 6 million obtained per sample. Total RNA, at least 6 micrograms per sample, was extracted from PBMCs with Trizol reagent. Naive CD45RAhigh/CD27high T cell percentages were measured by flow cytometry on a PBMC aliquot from every donor. Sequenced material: blood. The source is a woman in her fifties or sixties in good health. Recombination linked TRBV7-3 to TRBJ1-2; a stretch of 7 junction bases matches TRBD1. The DNA sequence is as follows: TGTGCCAGCAGCCAAAACACAGGGGAGGGCTCGTATGGCTACACCTTC. This yields the protein CASSQNTGEGSYGYTF.